The 22 T cell receptor beta chains in this list originate from one sample, sequenced in a study of Graves' ophthalmopathy and Graves' hyperthyroidism. RNA transcripts yielded amplified TCR beta CDR3 regions. RT-PCR with HTBI primers came first, then second-round multiplex PCR. One entry per CDR3 protein, called by TCRdb with MiXCR from the multiplex PCR reads. The profile shows tens of thousands of distinct CDR3 sequences, nearly 50% of them singletons. Sequenced: peripheral blood. The receptor source for this set is an adult woman with stable Graves' hyperthyroidism.

The chain combines TRBV4-2 with TRBJ2-1, with 11 bases lining up with TRBD2. Germline V CDR1 and CDR2: LGHNA, YNFKEQ. Trimming cost V 4 bases and J 7 bases; bases outside gene matches: 6. The CDR3 is made up of 15 amino acids. The DNA of the CDR3 is TGTGCCAGCAGCCGCACTAGCGGGAGTAGGAATGAGCAGTTCTTC. It codes for CASSRTSGSRNEQFF.

This clonotype has a count of ten or more. V and J are TRBV30 and TRBJ1-6, with a tentative D call TRBD1 (6 bases). The CDR3 totals 14 residues. The V and J ends lost 1 base and 4 bases respectively, with 8 bases between them. Germline CDR1 GTSNPN, CDR2 SVGIG (reference sequence). The CDR3 is CAWSEQGYNSPLHF. The CDR3 DNA reads TGTGCCTGGAGTGAACAGGGTTATAATTCACCCCTCCACTTT.

This clonotype was detected only a few times. The chain joins TRBV20-1 to TRBJ2-5; 8 bases are shared with TRBD2. Trimming cost V 6 bases and J 5 bases; bases outside gene matches: 8. The germline V gene encodes CDR1 DFQATT and CDR2 SNEGSKA (reference sequence). The CDR3 totals 13 residues. This CDR3 is CSATTSAAETQYF. The CDR3 coding sequence is TGCAGTGCCACGACTAGCGCGGCGGAGACCCAGTACTTC.

The chain uses TRBV20-1 and TRBJ2-7, with 12 bases matching TRBD2. Germline V gene sequence: CDR1 DFQATT, CDR2 SNEGSKA (reference sequence). This CDR3 comprises 14 residues. V shed 6 bases, J shed 0 bases, and the junction held 3 bases outside the gene matches. The CDR3 reads CSAKTSGSSYEQYF. The DNA for the CDR3 is TGCAGTGCCAAGACTAGCGGGAGCTCCTACGAGCAGTACTTC.

In its sample, this clonotype ranks as medium-sized. The chain combines TRBV19 with TRBJ1-5; D unclear. From germline, CDR1 is LNHDA and CDR2 SQIVND (reference sequence). Between the trimmed V and J ends, which lost 2 bases and 0 bases, there was a span of 11 bases. CDR3 size: 16 residues. Written as DNA, the CDR3 is TGTGCCAGTAGTATACCCCAGTCCTATAGCAATCAGCCCCAGCATTTT. Translating it yields CASSIPQSYSNQPQHF.

V is TRBV29-1 and J is TRBJ2-3; D is uncertain. Between the trimmed V and J ends, which lost 4 bases and 1 base, there was a span of 12 bases. Germline V gene data show CDR1 as SQVTM and CDR2 as ANQGSEA. The CDR3 length is 14 residues. The DNA for the CDR3 is TGCAGCGTTGCCCGAGAGAGCGGCACAGATACGCAGTATTTT. It is translated as CSVARESGTDTQYF.

This clonotype is a singleton in its sample. The rearrangement joins TRBV7-2 to TRBJ2-7; 11 bases line up with TRBD2. After removal of 5 bases from V and 6 bases from J, the junction contained 3 bases not matched to a gene. The CDR3 sequence is 13 residues long. CDR1 SGHTA and CDR2 FQGNSA come from the germline V gene. CDR3 sequence reads: CASSLTSGIEQYF. For the CDR3, the DNA is TGTGCCAGCAGCCTGACTAGCGGGATCGAGCAGTACTTC. Full variable domain (outside the CDR3, taken from reference TRBV7-2 and TRBJ2-7): GAGVSQSPSNKVTEKGKDVELRCDPISGHTALYWYRQSLGQGLEFLIYFQGNSAPDKSGLPSDRFSAERTGGSVSTLTIQRTQQEDSAVYLCASSLTSGIEQYFGPGTRLTVT.

DNA for the CDR3: TGTGCCAGCAGACTAGACAGCTCTGGGGCCATGAACACTGAAGCTTTCTTT. Translated: CASRLDSSGAMNTEAFF. This chain links TRBV6-1 with TRBJ1-1; perhaps TRBD1 as D (5 bases). CDR3 size: 17 residues. Trimming left V 6 bases short and J 0 bases short, with 20 bases between. Looked up from germline, CDR1 is MNHNS and CDR2 is SASEGT.

This clonotype came up many times. The V gene is TRBV11-2, the J gene TRBJ2-1; D uncertain. The CDR3 is 13 amino acids. V lost 0 bases to trimming and J lost 6 bases, with 6 bases between them. In germline, CDR1 is SGHAT, CDR2 FQNNGV. CDR3 in amino acids: CASSLESLNEQFF. The CDR3 DNA reads TGTGCCAGCAGCTTAGAAAGCCTCAATGAGCAGTTCTTC.

At least ten counts were recorded for this clonotype. V and J are TRBV12-3 or TRBV12-4 and TRBJ2-7, with 8 bases aligning to TRBD1. The CDR3 has 15 residues. V lost 6 bases and J lost 4; bases outside the gene matches: 11. This CDR3 is CASSLEGQAQYEQYF. CDR3 bases: TGTGCCAGCAGCCTGGAGGGACAGGCCCAATACGAGCAGTACTTC.

J is TRBJ2-3 and V is TRBV7-9; 10 positions match TRBD1. Germline V CDR1 and CDR2: SEHNR, FQNEAQ (reference sequence). V lost 7 bases, J lost 5 bases, and 6 bases stayed unmatched. This CDR3 region has 14 residues. This chain's CDR3 is CASNRQGAGDTQYF. CDR3 coding DNA: TGTGCCAGCAACAGACAGGGGGCCGGAGATACGCAGTATTTT.

J is TRBJ2-7 and V is TRBV10-3; 9 nucleotides line up with TRBD2. J gave up 4 bases and V 2 bases, and 6 bases lay outside the gene matches. This CDR3 contains 15 residues. Germline CDR1 is ENHRY and CDR2 is SYGVKD. The CDR3, as DNA: TGTGCCATCAGTGAGAACGGCGGGAGGGGGTACGAGCAGTACTTC. Translated, it gives CAISENGGRGYEQYF.

The chain is built from TRBV19 and TRBJ2-7, with 14 bases lining up with TRBD2. The trim removed 4 bases at V and 5 bases at J, leaving 4 bases unmatched. The CDR3 contains 15 residues. Germline values: CDR1 LNHDA, CDR2 SQIVND (reference sequence). The CDR3 protein is CASSTGTSGRDEQYF. CDR3 nucleotides: TGTGCCAGTAGTACCGGGACTAGCGGGAGAGACGAGCAGTACTTC.

The chain has TRBV6-5 and TRBJ2-3; perhaps TRBD1 as D (5 bases). V lost 3 bases to trimming and J lost 14 bases, with 24 bases between them. Germline V gives CDR1 MNHEY, CDR2 SVGAGI. The CDR3 totals 15 residues. The CDR3 coding sequence is TGTGCCAGCAGTTATCGGAACGGACACTCCTACGAGCTGTATTTT. Encoded protein: CASSYRNGHSYELYF.

V is TRBV7-2 and J is TRBJ2-5; tentative D call: TRBD1 (5 bases). Trimming removed 5 bases from V and 3 bases from J, with 7 bases in between. Germline CDR1 and CDR2: SGHTA and FQGNSA. The CDR3 contains 12 residues. The CDR3: CASSRREETQYF. The CDR3 DNA follows: TGTGCCAGCAGCCGCAGGGAAGAGACCCAGTACTTC.

This clonotype occurred many times. The chain uses TRBV3-1 and TRBJ2-6, with D unresolved. Trimming took 0 bases from V and 0 from J, leaving 6 bases between them. CDR1 is LGHDT, CDR2 YNNKEL, per germline (reference sequence). This CDR3 contains 16 residues. The CDR3 bases are TGTGCCAGCAGCCAAGAGACGGGCTCTGGGGCCAACGTCCTGACTTTC. It translates to CASSQETGSGANVLTF.

The V gene is TRBV29-1, the J gene TRBJ2-7; D unclear. The CDR3 consists of 12 residues. Trimming took off 2 bases at V and 2 bases at J, with 7 bases between the two ends. Germline-derived CDR1 and CDR2 are SQVTM and ANQGSEA. This CDR3 reads CSVERAPYEQYF. In DNA form, the CDR3 reads TGCAGCGTTGAACGGGCCCCCTACGAGCAGTACTTC.

The chain has TRBV6-6 and TRBJ1-5; no clear D. V shed 2 bases and J shed 7 bases, with 9 bases lying between them. Germline V lookup: CDR1 MNHNY, CDR2 SVGAGI (reference sequence). This CDR3 has 13 amino acids. The CDR3 DNA sequence: TGTGCCAGCAGTTACCGCACGGGACAGCCCCAGCATTTT. Protein product: CASSYRTGQPQHF.

This clonotype was found many times. The chain carries TRBV5-1 and TRBJ1-5; no definite D call. Germline values: CDR1 SGHRS, CDR2 YFSETQ. Trimming shortened V by 0 bases and J by 8 bases, and 15 bases separated the two germline ends. CDR3 length: 15 amino acids. This CDR3 reads CASSLGGSGLEPQHF. The CDR3 bases are TGCGCCAGCAGCTTGGGGGGATCAGGCTTAGAGCCCCAGCATTTT.

The chain uses TRBV9 and TRBJ2-7; the D gene is possibly TRBD2 (6 bases). Looked up from germline, CDR1 is SGDLS and CDR2 is YYNGEE. Between the trimmed V and J ends, which lost 0 bases and 5 bases, there was a span of 15 bases. This CDR3 contains 15 residues. The CDR3 region is CASSVGGSGRNEQYF. The CDR3 nucleotides read TGTGCCAGCAGCGTAGGGGGTAGCGGTAGGAACGAGCAGTACTTC.

In its sample, this clonotype was seen many times. The genes are TRBV7-9 and TRBJ1-1; D is ambiguous. Trimming left V 5 bases short and J 6 bases short, with 10 bases between. The germline CDR1 and CDR2 sequences are SEHNR and FQNEAQ (reference sequence). This CDR3 contains 12 residues. The chain's CDR3 is CASSGEVSEAFF. The DNA of the CDR3 is TGTGCCAGCAGCGGAGAGGTTTCTGAAGCTTTCTTT. The full variable domain, its missing parts supplied by reference TRBV7-9 and TRBJ1-1, is DTGVSQNPRHKITKRGQNVTFRCDPISEHNRLYWYRQTLGQGPEFLTYFQNEAQLEKSRLLSDRFSAERPKGSFSTLEIQRTEQGDSAMYLCASSGEVSEAFFGQGTRLTVV.

V is TRBV7-9 and J is TRBJ1-6; tentatively, D is TRBD1 (6 bases). Germline-derived CDR1 and CDR2 are SEHNR and FQNEAQ (reference sequence). The CDR3 spans 14 residues. The germline V and J ends were trimmed by 3 bases and 8 bases, with 11 bases remaining between them. The CDR3 nucleotides are TGTGCCAGCAGCTTCCTGACAGGTGATTCACCCCTCCACTTT. As protein: CASSFLTGDSPLHF.